The clone carrying this T cell receptor (beta chain) occurred a few times. Its antigen remains unknown. This sample is drawn from a study of a mutant IDH1 vaccine in newly diagnosed glioma. Study context: Weeks 1, 3, 5, 7, 11, 15, 19 and 23 were when patients received their eight vaccinations.

Time point here: week 23, last vaccination. Mutant IDH1 20-mer peptide, at 300 ug, made up each vaccine dose, with topical imiquimod. Points from the study as a whole: Immune responses induced by vaccination arose in just under 95% of the patients.

The CDR3 sequence is 13 residues long. The ends were cut back, 3 bases at V and 9 bases at J, with 12 bases in the middle. The germline V gene encodes CDR1 GTSNPN and CDR2 SVGIG (reference sequence). Libraries were prepared by immunoSEQ multiplex PCR; TCRdb keeps only in-frame clonotypes and omits some of them. This table holds fewer than 35,000 clones, roughly 90% found once. Source: PBMCs, taken from a glioma patient whose treatment included an IDH1 peptide vaccine. This TCR was recovered from a man aged 40-50 years with glioma. The chain has TRBV30 and TRBJ1-6; D is unclear. The CDR3 nucleotides are TGTGCCTGGAGAAGGAGAAGTGGTTCACCCCTCCACTTT. This gives the protein CAWRRRSGSPLHF.